This entry features one T cell receptor (beta chain) sequence. The V gene's germline CDR1 is SGHVS and CDR2 FQNEAQ. The CDR3 totals 16 residues. The V and J ends lost 6 bases and 4 bases, in that order; junction bases with no gene match: 9. The data were produced by immunoSEQ multiplex PCR, yet TCRdb's version contains in-frame clones alone and is incomplete. The sample has more than 10,000 clones; roughly 73% are singletons. The data were obtained in a study of T cells after somatic rescue of genetic block. Material: peripheral blood mononuclear cells (PBMCs). The genes are TRBV7-8 and TRBJ2-6; TRBD1 matches 7 bases. The sequence derives from a boy between 5 and 17 years old. The CDR3, as DNA: TGTGCCAGCAGAAGACAGGGCCTCTGGGGGGCCAACGTCCTGACTTTC. Protein product: CASRRQGLWGANVLTF.